This T cell receptor (beta chain) comes out of a study of shared clonotypes between healthy human individuals. Using immunoSEQ multiplex PCR, the repertoire was profiled, and TCRdb retains in-frame clones only, with some absent. The sample consists of about 710,000 clones, 73% of them appearing once. Germline V gene data show CDR1 as SGHDN and CDR2 as FVKESK. The CDR3 covers 13 residues. Trimming stripped 0 bases from V and 5 bases from J, with 6 bases between. Comment on this clone: Its target is not known.

Study observations and caveats: Richness estimates generally favored naive over memory subsets.

This sequence joins TRBV14 and TRBJ2-3; no firm D call. The sample was memory CD4+ T cells sorted from blood. Indicated subset: CD45RA-negative fraction. The TCR was taken from a young woman in good health. CDR3 sequence reads: CASSQDWGDTQYF. The CDR3 bases are TGTGCCAGCAGCCAAGATTGGGGAGATACGCAGTATTTT.